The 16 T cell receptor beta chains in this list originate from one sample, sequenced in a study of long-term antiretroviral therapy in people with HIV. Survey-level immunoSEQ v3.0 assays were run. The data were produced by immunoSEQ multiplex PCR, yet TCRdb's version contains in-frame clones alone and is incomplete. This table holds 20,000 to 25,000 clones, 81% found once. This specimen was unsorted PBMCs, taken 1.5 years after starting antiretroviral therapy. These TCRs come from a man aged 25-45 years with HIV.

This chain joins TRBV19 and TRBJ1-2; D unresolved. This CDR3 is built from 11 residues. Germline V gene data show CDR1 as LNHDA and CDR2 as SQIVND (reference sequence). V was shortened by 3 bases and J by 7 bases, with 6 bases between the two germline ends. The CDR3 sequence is CASSMGSGYTF. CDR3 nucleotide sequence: TGTGCCAGTAGTATGGGAAGTGGCTACACCTTC.

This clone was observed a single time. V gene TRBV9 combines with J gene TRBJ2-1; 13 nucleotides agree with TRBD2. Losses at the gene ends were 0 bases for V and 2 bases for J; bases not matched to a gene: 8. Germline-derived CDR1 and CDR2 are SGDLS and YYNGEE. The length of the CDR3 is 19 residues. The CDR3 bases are TGTGCCAGCAGCGTAGCGGGACTAGCGGGGCCTTCAACCTACAATGAGCAGTTCTTC. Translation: CASSVAGLAGPSTYNEQFF.

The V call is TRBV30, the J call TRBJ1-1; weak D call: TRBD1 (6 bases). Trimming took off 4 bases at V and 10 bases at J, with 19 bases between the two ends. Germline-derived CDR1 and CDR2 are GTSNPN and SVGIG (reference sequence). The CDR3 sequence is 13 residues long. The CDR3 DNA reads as TGTGCCTGGATTTATCCCGGGGGCTCGGGAGCTTTCTTT. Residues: CAWIYPGGSGAFF.

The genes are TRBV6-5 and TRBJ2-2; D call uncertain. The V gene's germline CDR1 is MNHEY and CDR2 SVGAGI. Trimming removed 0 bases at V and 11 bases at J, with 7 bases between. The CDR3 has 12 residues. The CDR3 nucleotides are TGTGCCAGCAGTTACTCGGGTATCGAGCTGTTTTTT. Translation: CASSYSGIELFF.

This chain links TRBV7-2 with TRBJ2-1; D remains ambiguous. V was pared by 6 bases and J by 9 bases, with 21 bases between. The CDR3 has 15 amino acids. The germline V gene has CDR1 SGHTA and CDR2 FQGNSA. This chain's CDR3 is CASSPRVFRGAEQFF. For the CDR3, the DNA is TGTGCCAGCAGTCCACGGGTTTTTAGAGGCGCTGAGCAGTTCTTC.

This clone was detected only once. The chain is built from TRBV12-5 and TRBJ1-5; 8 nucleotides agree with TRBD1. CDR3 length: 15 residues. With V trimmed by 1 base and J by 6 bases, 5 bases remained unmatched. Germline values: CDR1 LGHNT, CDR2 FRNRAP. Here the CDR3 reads CASGLGQGAIQPQHF. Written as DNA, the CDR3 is TGTGCTAGTGGTTTGGGGCAGGGGGCAATTCAGCCCCAGCATTTT.

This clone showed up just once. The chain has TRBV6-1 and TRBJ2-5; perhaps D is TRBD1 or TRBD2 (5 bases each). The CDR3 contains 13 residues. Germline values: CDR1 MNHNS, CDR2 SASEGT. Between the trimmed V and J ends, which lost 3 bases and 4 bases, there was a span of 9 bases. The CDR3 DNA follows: TGTGCCAGCAGTGACAGGGCGGGAGAGACCCAGTACTTC. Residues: CASSDRAGETQYF.

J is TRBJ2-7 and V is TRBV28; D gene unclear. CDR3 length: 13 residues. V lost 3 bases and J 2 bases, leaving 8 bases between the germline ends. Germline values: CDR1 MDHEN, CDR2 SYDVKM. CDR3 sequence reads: CASSLIRTYEQYF. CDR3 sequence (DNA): TGTGCCAGCAGTTTGATTAGGACCTACGAGCAGTACTTC.

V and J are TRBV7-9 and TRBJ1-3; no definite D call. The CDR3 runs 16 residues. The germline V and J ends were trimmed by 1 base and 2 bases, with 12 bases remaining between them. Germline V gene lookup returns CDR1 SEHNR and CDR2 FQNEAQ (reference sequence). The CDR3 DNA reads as TGTGCCAGCAGCTTAGAGGGCGGCGTAGCTGGAAACACCATATATTTT. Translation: CASSLEGGVAGNTIYF.

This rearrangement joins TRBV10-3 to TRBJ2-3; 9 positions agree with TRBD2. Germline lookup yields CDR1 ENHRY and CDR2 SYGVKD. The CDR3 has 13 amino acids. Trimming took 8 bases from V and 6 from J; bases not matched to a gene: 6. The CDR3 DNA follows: TGTGCCATCCGTAATAGCGGGGGCGATACGCAGTATTTT. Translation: CAIRNSGGDTQYF.

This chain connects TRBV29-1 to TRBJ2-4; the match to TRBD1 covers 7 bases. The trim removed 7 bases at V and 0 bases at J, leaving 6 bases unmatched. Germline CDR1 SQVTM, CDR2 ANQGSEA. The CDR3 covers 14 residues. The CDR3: CSARDRIAKNIQYF. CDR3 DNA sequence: TGCAGCGCCCGGGACAGAATAGCCAAAAACATTCAGTACTTC.

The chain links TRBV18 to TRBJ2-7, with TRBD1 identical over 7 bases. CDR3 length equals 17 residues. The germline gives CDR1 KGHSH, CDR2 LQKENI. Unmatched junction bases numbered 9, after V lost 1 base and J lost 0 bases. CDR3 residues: CASSPLPLDRDSYEQYF. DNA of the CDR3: TGTGCCAGCTCACCACTACCTCTTGACAGGGACTCCTACGAGCAGTACTTC.

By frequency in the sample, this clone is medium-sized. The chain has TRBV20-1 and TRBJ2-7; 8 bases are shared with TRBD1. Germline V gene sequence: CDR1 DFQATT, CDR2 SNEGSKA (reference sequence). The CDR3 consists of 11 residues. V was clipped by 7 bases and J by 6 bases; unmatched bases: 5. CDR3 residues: CSGQGAVEQYF. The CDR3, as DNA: TGCAGTGGGCAGGGGGCGGTCGAGCAGTACTTC.

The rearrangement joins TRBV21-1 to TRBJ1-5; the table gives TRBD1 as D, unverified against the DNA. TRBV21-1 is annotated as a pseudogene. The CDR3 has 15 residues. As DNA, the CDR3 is TGTGCCAGCAGTAACTACAGGGAATTAGATCAGCCCCAGCATTTT. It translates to CASSNYRELDQPQHF.

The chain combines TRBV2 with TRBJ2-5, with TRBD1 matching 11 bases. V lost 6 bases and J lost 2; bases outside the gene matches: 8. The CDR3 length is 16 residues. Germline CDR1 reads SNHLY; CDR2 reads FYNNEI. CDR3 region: CASSPGTGGYQETQYF. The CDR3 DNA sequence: TGTGCCAGCAGCCCCGGGACAGGGGGATATCAAGAGACCCAGTACTTC.

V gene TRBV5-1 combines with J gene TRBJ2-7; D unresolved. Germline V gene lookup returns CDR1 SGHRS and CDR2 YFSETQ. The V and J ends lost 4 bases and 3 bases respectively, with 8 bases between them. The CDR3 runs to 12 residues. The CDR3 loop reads CASSLESYEQYF. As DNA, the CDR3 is TGCGCCAGCAGCCTCGAGAGCTACGAGCAGTACTTC.